These 17 T cell receptor beta chains were all obtained from the same sample, sequenced in a study of T cell responses to AZD1222 COVID-19 vaccine. Only in-frame clones appear in the TCRdb table, and some are missing; sequencing was by immunoSEQ multiplex PCR. The table includes about 120,000 clones, more than 70% detected once. This sample comprised peripheral blood, obtained 28 days after the second AZD1222 dose. The source is an adult who received the AZD1222 COVID-19 vaccine.

This clone was detected once. This sequence joins TRBV9 and TRBJ1-1; the match to TRBD1 covers 12 bases. The CDR3 consists of 14 residues. Per germline, CDR1 SGDLS and CDR2 YYNGEE. Losses at the gene ends were 3 bases for V and 8 bases for J; bases not matched to a gene: 5. In DNA form, the CDR3 reads TGTGCCAGCAGCGCCGGGACAGGGGGCGAGGAAGCTTTCTTT. It codes for CASSAGTGGEEAFF. The variable domain in full, with the rest retrieved from reference TRBV9 and TRBJ1-1, is DSGVTQTPKHLITATGQRVTLRCSPRSGDLSVYWYQQSLDQGLQFLIQYYNGEERAKGNILERFSAQQFPDLHSELNLSSLELGDSALYFCASSAGTGGEEAFFGQGTRLTVV.

The chain carries TRBV2 and TRBJ2-7; D perhaps matches TRBD1 (6 bases). Trimming removed 8 bases at V and 3 bases at J, with 14 bases between. The germline V gene encodes CDR1 SNHLY and CDR2 FYNNEI. The CDR3 sequence is 13 residues long. Written as DNA, the CDR3 is TGTGCCAGCGGGACACAGGGTTTCTACGAGCAGTACTTC. Residues: CASGTQGFYEQYF.

The chain combines TRBV6-1 with TRBJ1-5; the D gene is possibly TRBD1 (5 bases). This CDR3 contains 14 residues. V was trimmed by 1 base and J by 7 bases, leaving 11 bases between them. Germline V gives CDR1 MNHNS, CDR2 SASEGT. The CDR3 region is CASSEGQGQQPQHF. The CDR3 DNA reads as TGTGCCAGCAGTGAAGGGCAGGGTCAACAGCCCCAGCATTTT.

The V and J genes are TRBV11-2 and TRBJ2-1; D may correspond to TRBD1 or TRBD2 (5 bases each). Germline V gene data show CDR1 as SGHAT and CDR2 as FQNNGV. The CDR3 runs to 12 residues. V shed 10 bases and J shed 5 bases, with 12 bases lying between them. CDR3 sequence reads: CAILGVNNEQFF. CDR3 sequence (DNA): TGTGCCATCTTGGGGGTTAACAATGAGCAGTTCTTC.

The J gene is TRBJ2-5, the V gene TRBV11-2; 7 bases are shared with TRBD2. Losses at the gene ends were 0 bases for V and 4 bases for J; bases not matched to a gene: 8. The CDR3 runs 16 residues. The germline V gene encodes CDR1 SGHAT and CDR2 FQNNGV. The CDR3 coding sequence is TGTGCCAGCAGCTTAGAGGGTTGGGCTAGCGGAGAGACCCAGTACTTC. Translated: CASSLEGWASGETQYF. The whole variable domain, filled in from reference TRBV11-2 and TRBJ2-5, reads EAGVAQSPRYKIIEKRQSVAFWCNPISGHATLYWYQQILGQGPKLLIQFQNNGVVDDSQLPKDRFSAERLKGVDSTLKIQPAKLEDSAVYLCASSLEGWASGETQYFGPGTRLLVL.

V is TRBV19 and J is TRBJ2-2, with D uncertain. Germline V CDR1 and CDR2: LNHDA, SQIVND (reference sequence). The V and J ends lost 3 bases and 2 bases respectively, with 10 bases between them. The CDR3 sequence is 15 residues long. CDR3 coding DNA: TGTGCCAGTAGTATCTCCCTGATTAACACCGGGGAGCTGTTTTTT. As protein: CASSISLINTGELFF.

This sequence joins TRBV7-6 and TRBJ2-5; no clear D. The germline CDR1 and CDR2 sequences are SGHVS and FNYEAQ. The CDR3 has 13 amino acids. Trimming pared 2 bases from V and 4 bases from J, leaving 8 bases between. The CDR3 DNA is TGTGCCAGCAGCTTAAGTGGCCGAGAGACCCAGTACTTC. Amino acid sequence: CASSLSGRETQYF.

In its sample, this clone was seen once. V gene TRBV7-3 combines with J gene TRBJ2-2; the D gene is possibly TRBD1 (6 bases). The germline V gene encodes CDR1 SGHTA and CDR2 FQGTGA. Trimming removed 5 bases from V and 5 bases from J, with 12 bases in between. This CDR3 region has 14 residues. CDR3 nucleotide sequence: TGTGCCAGCAGCGCGGACAGCCTAACCGGGGAGCTGTTTTTT. This codes for CASSADSLTGELFF.

The chain is built from TRBV6-1 and TRBJ2-2; possible D gene TRBD1, 5 bases. V shed 1 base and J shed 3 bases, with 12 bases lying between them. Per germline, CDR1 MNHNS and CDR2 SASEGT. The CDR3 runs 16 residues. The CDR3 bases are TGTGCCAGCAGTGAAGGGGCAGGGCTCCACACCGGGGAGCTGTTTTTT. Translation: CASSEGAGLHTGELFF.

For the CDR3, the DNA is TGTGCCAGCAGCTTAGGTCAGACACCCGGCTATGGCTACACCTTC. Its translation is CASSLGQTPGYGYTF. This chain links TRBV7-2 with TRBJ1-2; D uncertain. CDR1 is SGHTA and CDR2 is FQGNSA in the germline V gene. The V gene lost 1 base and the J gene lost 4 bases, with 13 bases spanning the gap. This CDR3 is built from 15 residues.

CDR3 residues: CASSVVRNTEAFF. The CDR3 nucleotides are TGTGCCAGCAGCGTAGTTCGGAACACTGAAGCTTTCTTT. The chain has TRBV9 and TRBJ1-1, with D unresolved. The CDR3 has 13 residues. Trimming pared 0 bases from V and 1 base from J, leaving 4 bases between. Germline loops: CDR1 SGDLS, CDR2 YYNGEE.

This sequence joins TRBV7-9 and TRBJ2-1; unclear D gene. Germline loops: CDR1 SEHNR, CDR2 FQNEAQ (reference sequence). CDR3 length: 12 residues. The CDR3 DNA reads as TGTGCGACGGGCCCCGTGAGGAGTGAGCAGTTCTTC. Its translation is CATGPVRSEQFF.

The chain combines TRBV7-6 with TRBJ2-1; 13 bases align to TRBD2. The V gene's germline CDR1 is SGHVS and CDR2 FNYEAQ. J was trimmed by 1 base and V by 5 bases; bases with no gene match: 11. CDR3 length: 19 amino acids. CDR3 DNA: TGTGCCAGCAGCGAGAGGGGGACTAGCGGGACTCAGTCCTACAATGAGCAGTTCTTC. Amino acid sequence: CASSERGTSGTQSYNEQFF. The full variable domain, its missing parts supplied by reference TRBV7-6 and TRBJ2-1, is GAGVSQSPRYKVTKRGQDVALRCDPISGHVSLYWYRQALGQGPEFLTYFNYEAQQDKSGLPNDRFSAERPEGSISTLTIQRTEQRDSAMYRCASSERGTSGTQSYNEQFFGPGTRLTVL.

The chain has TRBV4-1 and TRBJ2-1; D is tentatively TRBD1 or TRBD2 (5 bases each). CDR1 and CDR2 from the germline V gene are MGHRA and YSYEKL. V gave up 6 bases and J gave up 5 bases, with 14 bases separating them. This CDR3 region has 14 residues. The CDR3 spells CASSVGTADNEQFF. CDR3 sequence (DNA): TGCGCCAGCAGTGTCGGGACGGCAGACAATGAGCAGTTCTTC.

V is TRBV30 and J is TRBJ2-2; D not resolved. The length of the CDR3 is 12 residues. V was trimmed by 7 bases and J by 3 bases, leaving 9 bases between them. From germline, CDR1 is GTSNPN and CDR2 SVGIG (reference sequence). CDR3 in DNA: TGTGCCTCAACTTCCTACACCGGGGAGCTGTTTTTT. It translates to CASTSYTGELFF.

The chain couples TRBV14 to TRBJ2-7; 7 positions agree with TRBD2. Germline V CDR1 and CDR2: SGHDN, FVKESK. V lost 0 bases to trimming and J lost 3 bases; unmatched junction nucleotides: 14. CDR3 length: 18 amino acids. This chain's CDR3 is CASSQDRAGLGRDYEQYF. The CDR3 DNA sequence: TGTGCCAGCAGCCAAGATAGAGCTGGACTAGGACGCGACTACGAGCAGTACTTC.

This clone was recorded once. The chain couples TRBV28 to TRBJ1-2; D is ambiguous. Trimming cost V 6 bases and J 0 bases, with 5 bases left between them. Per the germline V gene, CDR1 is MDHEN and CDR2 is SYDVKM. This CDR3 comprises 12 residues. The CDR3 nucleotides read TGTGCCAGCAGGGCGGCTAACTATGGCTACACCTTC. Its protein is CASRAANYGYTF.